This T cell receptor beta chain stems from a study of a mutant IDH1 vaccine in newly diagnosed glioma. The wider study: The first vaccination came 4-6 weeks after radiotherapy alone, or with temozolomide cycles. Most had both radiotherapy and temozolomide beforehand; others had only one.

This CDR3 spans 14 amino acids. Trimming stripped 2 bases from V and 5 bases from J, with 9 bases between. The germline V gene encodes CDR1 MDHEN and CDR2 SYDVKM. About this clone: Its antigen is unidentified.

Time point described: week 5, during vaccination. In the vaccine, a single dose held 300 ug of the mutant IDH1 20-mer peptide, along with topical imiquimod. Profiled with immunoSEQ multiplex PCR; TCRdb holds only in-frame clones, not every one. Of over 35,000 clones listed, approximately 91% are singletons. Sequenced here: PBMCs, sampled from a glioma patient whose treatment included an IDH1 peptide vaccine. This chain connects TRBV28 to TRBJ1-4; D is unresolved. The sequence was collected from a man in his forties or fifties with glioma. CDR3 sequence (DNA): TGTGCCAGCAGTTTAAGGCCCTCAAATGAAAAACTGTTTTTT. It codes for CASSLRPSNEKLFF. Combining the CDR3 with reference TRBV28 and TRBJ1-4 gives the whole variable domain DVKVTQSSRYLVKRTGEKVFLECVQDMDHENMFWYRQDPGLGLRLIYFSYDVKMKEKGDIPEGYSVSREKKERFSLILESASTNQTSMYLCASSLRPSNEKLFFGSGTQLSVL.